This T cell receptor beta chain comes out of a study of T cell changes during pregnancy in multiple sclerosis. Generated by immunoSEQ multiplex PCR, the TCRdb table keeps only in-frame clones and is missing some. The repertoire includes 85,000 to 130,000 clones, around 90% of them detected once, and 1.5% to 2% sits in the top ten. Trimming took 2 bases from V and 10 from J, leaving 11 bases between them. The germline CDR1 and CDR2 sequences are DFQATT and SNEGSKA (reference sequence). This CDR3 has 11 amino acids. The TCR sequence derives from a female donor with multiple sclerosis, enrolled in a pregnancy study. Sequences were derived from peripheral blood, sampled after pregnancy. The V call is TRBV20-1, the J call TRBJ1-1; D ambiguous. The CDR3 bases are TGCAGTGCTAGATCTAAAGGAGGAGCTTTCTTT. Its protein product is CSARSKGGAFF.